This record looks at one T cell receptor (beta chain) sequence and its context. Germline V lookup: CDR1 SGHRS, CDR2 YFSETQ. This CDR3 contains 15 residues. The V end lost 1 base, the J end lost 1 base, and 11 bases lay between the germline ends. The sample comes from a study of blood T cell repertoires in COVID-19. The protocol was immunoSEQ multiplex PCR, while the TCRdb copy is restricted to in-frame clones and leaves out a portion. The sample shows some 160,000 clones, 65% to 85% of them seen only once. The chain has TRBV5-1 and TRBJ1-1; possibly TRBD1 for D (5 bases). This sequence was found in a woman aged 45 to 65 with acute or convalescent COVID-19. The source material was peripheral blood. The DNA for the CDR3 is TGCGCCAGCAGCTTGATAGGGGTTGAGAACACTGAAGCTTTCTTT. Its translation is CASSLIGVENTEAFF.